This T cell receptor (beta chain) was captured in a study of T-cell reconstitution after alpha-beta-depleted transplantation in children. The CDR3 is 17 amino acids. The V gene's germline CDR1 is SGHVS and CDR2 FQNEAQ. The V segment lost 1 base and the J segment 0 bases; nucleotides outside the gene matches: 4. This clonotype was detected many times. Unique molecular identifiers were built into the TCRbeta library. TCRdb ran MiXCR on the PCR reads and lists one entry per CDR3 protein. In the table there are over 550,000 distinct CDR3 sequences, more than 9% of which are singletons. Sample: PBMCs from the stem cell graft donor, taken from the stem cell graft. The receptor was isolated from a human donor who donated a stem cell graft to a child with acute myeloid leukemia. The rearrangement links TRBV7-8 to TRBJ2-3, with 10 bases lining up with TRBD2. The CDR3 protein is CASSLGTSGISTDTQYF. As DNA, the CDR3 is TGTGCCAGCAGCTTAGGAACTAGCGGGATAAGCACAGATACGCAGTATTTT.